Sequencing of this TCR beta chain was carried out in a study of cytomegalovirus exposure and HLA in healthy donors. Study background: When roughly 420 donors were genotyped, about 80% of them were found to fall in the Caucasian-associated ancestry cluster.

Amplification used 60 Vbeta primers and 13 Jbeta primers. Sequencing used immunoSEQ multiplex PCR; TCRdb keeps in-frame clones, though not all of them. Of roughly 130,000 clones listed, about three quarters are singletons. To note about this clone: Its antigen is currently unknown.

Trimming left V 9 bases short and J 3 bases short, with 15 bases between. The CDR3 is made up of 14 amino acids. Germline V gene sequence: CDR1 LNHDA, CDR2 SQIVND (reference sequence). Study-wide findings and caveats: In a later analysis, compared with equally common non-associated chains, HLA-associated beta chains were more expanded.

Sequenced input: PBMCs. This clonotype was sampled from a human donor in good health. This chain joins TRBV19 and TRBJ1-5; maybe TRBD1 (6 bases). DNA for the CDR3: TGTGCCAGCTCGAGTGGGGGCTCCAATCAGCCCCAGCATTTT. This gives the protein CASSSGGSNQPQHF.